This T cell receptor beta chain originates from a study of vaccination and CD4 T cells after COVID-19. The study sequenced cultured CD4+ T cell DNA using the Oncomine TCR Beta short-read assay. TCRdb itself ran the PCR reads through MiXCR, one entry per CDR3 protein. The data hold about 15,000 distinct CDR3 sequences, with roughly 46% observed a single time. Treatment of the sample: approximately nine-day PBMC culture with coronavirus spike peptide pools or control peptides (ViraFEST assay). Germline values: CDR1 SNHLY, CDR2 FYNNEI. This CDR3 comprises 13 residues. The V segment lost 6 bases and the J segment 7 bases; nucleotides outside the gene matches: 8. On this clonotype itself: No antigen is known for it.

The origin of this receptor is a human donor who had recovered from COVID-19. The chain couples TRBV2 to TRBJ1-2, with 7 bases aligning to TRBD1. The specimen comprised CD4+ T cells from blood, cultured in vitro, sampled before SARS-CoV-2 vaccination. This CDR3 is CASSPEAGGGYTF. For the CDR3, the DNA is TGTGCCAGCAGCCCCGAAGCAGGGGGTGGCTACACCTTC.